This TCR beta chain was documented in a study of blood T cell repertoires in COVID-19. The CDR3 consists of 14 residues. With 6 bases removed from V and 4 bases from J, the gap between germline ends came to 15 bases. Germline-derived CDR1 and CDR2 are KGHSH and LQKENI. Participants were aged about 18 to 89 years from 20 to 30 US areas. Here immunoSEQ multiplex PCR was the method, and the copy in TCRdb shows in-frame clones only, minus some. This repertoire shows 200,000 to 250,000 clones, more than 80% found once; its top ten account for more than 3.5%. This chain connects TRBV18 to TRBJ1-2, with a weak D call TRBD1 (5 bases). The sequencing input was PBMCs or T cells enriched from blood (not recorded which). This TCR was sampled from a woman aged 40-49 years with acute COVID-19. CDR3 bases: TGTGCCAGCTCCCCCAAAGCCGACAGCTATGGCTACACCTTC. The encoded protein is CASSPKADSYGYTF.